The present TCR beta chain was sequenced within a study of regulatory T cells in long-lasting Graves disease. The time point was: newly diagnosed GD, antithyroid drugs for less than 3 months. PBMC-derived RNA was used for the TCR library. CDR3-region Arm-PCR and iRepertoire HTBI primers produced the TCR beta libraries. TCRdb fed the multiplex PCR reads into MiXCR, producing one record per CDR3 protein. The sample lists approximately 350,000 distinct CDR3 sequences; around 16% were seen once. This CDR3 contains 17 residues. V lost 5 bases and J 2 bases, leaving 23 bases between the germline ends. Germline CDR1 is SGHDT and CDR2 is YYEEEE. The sample also formed part of further work on T cells in Graves' hyperthyroidism and ophthalmopathy. Per that paper: With the HTBI primer set, the TCR CDR3 went through a first round of RT-PCR.

This receptor was obtained from a woman aged 18-30 years with Graves disease. The chain is built from TRBV5-6 and TRBJ2-7; TRBD2 might be the D (6 bases). The starting material was peripheral blood mononuclear cells (PBMCs), obtained at new diagnosis, from a patient treated with antithyroid drugs. The CDR3 coding sequence is TGTGCCAGCAGTCCCAAGTTCACGGGACTCCGAACCTACGAGCAGTACTTC. Translated, it gives CASSPKFTGLRTYEQYF.